One sample yielded the 31 T cell receptor beta chains listed below, sequenced in a study of T cells in Graves' hyperthyroidism and ophthalmopathy. Amplification of TCR beta CDR3 regions used RNA as the template. Using the HTBI primer set, a first-round RT-PCR was run on the TCR CDR3. From the multiplex PCR reads, TCRdb called clonotypes with MiXCR, one entry per CDR3 protein. This table has about 380,000 distinct CDR3 sequences, roughly 15% appearing once. The sequencing input was blood. The origin of the receptors is a woman aged 25 to 39 with Graves' ophthalmopathy.

This clonotype was counted at least ten times. The V gene is TRBV5-1, the J gene TRBJ2-3; TRBD2 is a possible D gene (6 bases). This CDR3 has 14 residues. CDR1 and CDR2 from the germline V gene are SGHRS and YFSETQ. V was pared by 0 bases and J by 7 bases, with 12 bases between. In nucleotides, the CDR3 is TGCGCCAGCAGCTTGGGGGACTCAGGTAATACGCAGTATTTT. Protein product: CASSLGDSGNTQYF.

V is TRBV29-1 and J is TRBJ2-1; a possible D gene is TRBD1 (6 bases). The germline V gene has CDR1 SQVTM and CDR2 ANQGSEA. V was cut by 5 bases and J by 2 bases, with 13 bases left in between. The CDR3 is made up of 14 amino acids. CDR3 residues: CSVQRDNPYNEQFF. The CDR3 DNA is TGCAGCGTTCAACGGGACAACCCCTACAATGAGCAGTTCTTC.

At least ten counts were recorded for this clonotype. The J gene is TRBJ1-4, the V gene TRBV12-3 or TRBV12-4, with D maybe TRBD1 (5 bases). The CDR3 contains 16 residues. V was trimmed by 4 bases and J by 0 bases, leaving 12 bases between them. DNA of the CDR3: TGTGCCAGCAGTTGGGGGGGTGGTGCAACTAATGAAAAACTGTTTTTT. This codes for CASSWGGGATNEKLFF.

V is TRBV30 and J is TRBJ2-5, with 11 nucleotides matching TRBD2. The CDR3 totals 16 residues. Germline CDR1 GTSNPN, CDR2 SVGIG (reference sequence). Trimming removed 4 bases from V and 2 bases from J; junction bases left unmatched: 9. The CDR3 bases are TGTGCCTGGAATCTAGCGGGGGGCTTGTTTCAAGAGACCCAGTACTTC. Translation: CAWNLAGGLFQETQYF. Looking up the rest from reference TRBV30 and TRBJ2-5 gives the full variable domain: SQTIHQWPATLVQPVGSPLSLECTVEGTSNPNLYWYRQAAGRGLQLLFYSVGIGQISSEVPQNLSASRPQDRQFILSSKKLLLSDSGFYLCAWNLAGGLFQETQYFGPGTRLLVL.

This clonotype appeared many times. The chain couples TRBV24-1 to TRBJ2-1; D is uncertain. This CDR3 spans 16 amino acids. In germline, CDR1 is KGHDR, CDR2 SFDVKD. Trimming took off 1 base at V and 5 bases at J, with 14 bases between the two ends. The CDR3 spells CATSDFRTSADNEQFF. The CDR3 DNA is TGTGCCACCAGTGATTTTAGAACATCAGCAGACAATGAGCAGTTCTTC.

The CDR3 reads CSARREIATNEKLFF. The CDR3 region has the DNA TGCAGTGCTAGACGGGAGATTGCAACTAATGAAAAACTGTTTTTT. This sequence joins TRBV20-1 and TRBJ1-4; D is unclear. The germline CDR1 and CDR2 sequences are DFQATT and SNEGSKA (reference sequence). The CDR3 is 15 residues long. V shed 2 bases and J shed 0 bases, with 10 bases lying between them.

This clonotype was detected many times. The chain recombines TRBV10-3 with TRBJ2-1; 9 bases fit TRBD2. The V gene end was trimmed by 6 bases and the J gene end by 6 bases; junction bases not matched to a gene: 6. Germline V gives CDR1 ENHRY, CDR2 SYGVKD. This CDR3 is built from 14 residues. CDR3 sequence reads: CAISPGTSTNEQFF. For the CDR3, the DNA is TGTGCCATCAGCCCCGGGACTAGCACCAATGAGCAGTTCTTC.

At least ten counts were recorded for this clonotype. The chain is built from TRBV3-1 and TRBJ2-1; 13 bases line up with TRBD2. With V trimmed by 5 bases and J by 7 bases, 2 bases remained unmatched. The CDR3 extends over 14 amino acids. CDR1 and CDR2 (germline): LGHDT, YNNKEL (reference sequence). As DNA, the CDR3 is TGTGCCAGCAGCTTGGGACTAGCGGGGAATGAGCAGTTCTTC. Translated: CASSLGLAGNEQFF.

This clonotype has a count of ten or more. The V call is TRBV20-1, the J call TRBJ2-7, with TRBD2 matching 8 bases. Germline trimming cut 1 base from V and 2 bases from J; bases unmatched to any gene: 7. The CDR3 is 15 residues long. Germline CDR1 DFQATT, CDR2 SNEGSKA (reference sequence). The CDR3 loop is CSARATAGDPYEQYF. The DNA for the CDR3 is TGCAGTGCTAGAGCAACAGCGGGGGACCCCTACGAGCAGTACTTC.

This clonotype was observed many times. V usage is TRBV20-1 and J usage is TRBJ2-5; D ambiguous. Trimming stripped 3 bases from V and 5 bases from J, with 13 bases between. Germline assignment: CDR1 DFQATT and CDR2 SNEGSKA (reference sequence). The CDR3 is 13 residues long. The CDR3 DNA reads as TGCAGTGCTAGTGAAAACGGCCGGGAGACCCAGTACTTC. It is translated as CSASENGRETQYF.

This clonotype showed up many times. V gene TRBV20-1 combines with J gene TRBJ1-1; no clear D gene. V shed 5 bases and J shed 4 bases, with 8 bases lying between them. This CDR3 contains 11 residues. Germline V gives CDR1 DFQATT, CDR2 SNEGSKA (reference sequence). This CDR3 is CSAGLITEAFF. The CDR3 DNA is TGCAGTGCTGGGCTGATCACTGAAGCTTTCTTT.

This clonotype came up many times. This sequence joins TRBV20-1 and TRBJ2-4, with D tentatively TRBD1 (8 bases). Trimming shortened V by 6 bases and J by 7 bases, and 19 bases separated the two germline ends. Germline CDR1 and CDR2: DFQATT and SNEGSKA (reference sequence). This CDR3 region has 14 residues. The CDR3 loop reads CSASDRGGNNIQYF. Here the CDR3 DNA reads TGCAGTGCCAGCGACAGGGGAGGGAATAACATTCAGTACTTC.

This clonotype has a count of ten or more. This sequence joins TRBV28 and TRBJ2-1; 12 bases match TRBD2. CDR1 and CDR2 (germline): MDHEN, SYDVKM. V trimming: 6 bases; J trimming: 3 bases; junction bases outside the gene matches: 18. This CDR3 has 20 amino acids. CDR3 in amino acids: CASSHPTASGGVYDYNEQFF. The CDR3 DNA reads as TGTGCCAGCAGCCATCCGACCGCTAGCGGGGGGGTGTATGACTACAATGAGCAGTTCTTC.

This clonotype occurred many times. This rearrangement joins TRBV2 to TRBJ1-2; D gene uncertain. CDR1 is SNHLY, CDR2 FYNNEI, per germline. V lost 7 bases, J lost 5 bases, and 14 bases lay in between. The length of the CDR3 is 13 residues. CDR3 sequence reads: CASILSGGYGYTF. The CDR3 region has the DNA TGTGCCAGCATCCTATCGGGTGGTTATGGCTACACCTTC. Full variable domain (remainder filled in from reference TRBV2 and TRBJ1-2): EPEVTQTPSHQVTQMGQEVILRCVPISNHLYFYWYRQILGQKVEFLVSFYNNEISEKSEIFDDQFSVERPDGSNFTLKIRSTKLEDSAMYFCASILSGGYGYTFGSGTRLTVV.

The chain links TRBV14 to TRBJ2-3; D is unresolved. Germline V gene sequence: CDR1 SGHDN, CDR2 FVKESK. The CDR3 covers 15 residues. V lost 0 bases to trimming and J lost 2 bases, with 9 bases between them. CDR3 in DNA: TGTGCCAGCAGCCAAGAAAGCTCATACACAGATACGCAGTATTTT. Translated: CASSQESSYTDTQYF. Filled out from reference TRBV14 and TRBJ2-3, the complete variable domain reads EAGVTQFPSHSVIEKGQTVTLRCDPISGHDNLYWYRRVMGKEIKFLLHFVKESKQDESGMPNNRFLAERTGGTYSTLKVQPAELEDSGVYFCASSQESSYTDTQYFGPGTRLTVL.

In its sample, this clonotype was seen many times. V gene TRBV12-3 or TRBV12-4 combines with J gene TRBJ2-2; D is possibly TRBD1 (6 bases). There are 15 residues in the CDR3. The V gene lost 7 bases and the J gene lost 0 bases, with 12 bases spanning the gap. The CDR3 region has the DNA TGTGCCAGCACCAAGGACAGCGCGAACACCGGGGAGCTGTTTTTT. Protein: CASTKDSANTGELFF.

The chain joins TRBV7-9 to TRBJ2-6; D unresolved. The CDR3 extends over 16 amino acids. Germline loops: CDR1 SEHNR, CDR2 FQNEAQ (reference sequence). V was clipped by 0 bases and J by 0 bases, with 6 bases between them. CDR3 DNA sequence: TGTGCCAGCAGCTTAGCTTCACTCTCTGGGGCCAACGTCCTGACTTTC. It specifies CASSLASLSGANVLTF. Looking up the rest from reference TRBV7-9 and TRBJ2-6 gives the full variable domain: DTGVSQNPRHKITKRGQNVTFRCDPISEHNRLYWYRQTLGQGPEFLTYFQNEAQLEKSRLLSDRFSAERPKGSFSTLEIQRTEQGDSAMYLCASSLASLSGANVLTFGAGSRLTVL.

This clonotype appeared many times. The rearrangement joins TRBV7-9 to TRBJ2-7; no firm D call. Germline CDR1 and CDR2: SEHNR and FQNEAQ (reference sequence). The CDR3 consists of 14 residues. V was shortened by 2 bases and J by 2 bases, with 10 bases between the two germline ends. CDR3 DNA sequence: TGTGCCAGCAGCTTATCCGGGCTCCCCTACGAGCAGTACTTC. This gives the protein CASSLSGLPYEQYF. Drawing the rest from reference TRBV7-9 and TRBJ2-7, the complete variable domain is DTGVSQNPRHKITKRGQNVTFRCDPISEHNRLYWYRQTLGQGPEFLTYFQNEAQLEKSRLLSDRFSAERPKGSFSTLEIQRTEQGDSAMYLCASSLSGLPYEQYFGPGTRLTVT.

This clonotype has ten or more counts. The CDR3 DNA sequence: TGTGCCAGCAGTGGACAGGGCGCACAGGATACGCAGTATTTT. It translates to CASSGQGAQDTQYF. The V and J genes are TRBV12-3 or TRBV12-4 and TRBJ2-3; 8 bases are a match to TRBD1. J gave up 6 bases and V 5 bases, and 7 bases lay outside the gene matches. The CDR3 is made up of 14 amino acids.

This clonotype was counted between two and nine times. The V call is TRBV10-3, the J call TRBJ2-7, with 11 bases fitting TRBD1. Germline V gene sequence: CDR1 ENHRY, CDR2 SYGVKD. This CDR3 region has 12 residues. The junction had 2 bases not matched to a gene; V was cut back by 9 bases and J by 4 bases. The CDR3 spells CAIGQGAYEQYF. CDR3 coding DNA: TGTGCCATTGGACAGGGGGCATACGAGCAGTACTTC.

The chain recombines TRBV20-1 with TRBJ1-3, with D maybe TRBD1 (6 bases). CDR3 length: 13 residues. The V gene lost 1 base and the J gene lost 10 bases, with 14 bases spanning the gap. Per germline, CDR1 DFQATT and CDR2 SNEGSKA (reference sequence). The CDR3 bases are TGCAGTGCTAGAGTCGCGGGGGGGGCGACCATATATTTT. It encodes CSARVAGGATIYF.

This clonotype was observed at least ten times. V is TRBV11-2 and J is TRBJ2-6; 11 nucleotides match TRBD1. CDR1 is SGHAT and CDR2 is FQNNGV in the germline V gene. Trimming removed 0 bases from V and 0 bases from J; junction bases left unmatched: 19. The CDR3 has 24 amino acids. The CDR3 here is CASSLDRGQGARTSGSSGANVLTF. As DNA, the CDR3 is TGTGCCAGCAGCTTAGATCGAGGACAGGGGGCAAGGACATCCGGCAGCTCTGGGGCCAACGTCCTGACTTTC.

This clonotype was counted at least ten times. The V and J genes are TRBV30 and TRBJ2-3, with 7 bases that match TRBD2. Germline CDR1 and CDR2: GTSNPN and SVGIG (reference sequence). Trimming took 1 base from V and 2 from J; bases not matched to a gene: 3. The CDR3 is made up of 14 amino acids. CDR3 sequence: CAWSGLADTDTQYF. In DNA, the CDR3 is TGTGCCTGGAGTGGACTAGCTGACACAGATACGCAGTATTTT.

This clonotype was seen many times. V usage is TRBV3-1 and J usage is TRBJ2-4, with D possibly being TRBD2 (5 bases). The germline V and J ends were trimmed by 1 base and 0 bases, with 10 bases remaining between them. The CDR3 covers 16 residues. The germline V gene has CDR1 LGHDT and CDR2 YNNKEL (reference sequence). The DNA of the CDR3 is TGTGCCAGCAGCCAAGGGAGGATTCTAGCCAAAAACATTCAGTACTTC. Translated, it gives CASSQGRILAKNIQYF.

The chain is built from TRBV10-3 and TRBJ1-1; no reliable D call. The CDR3 runs to 13 residues. V was pared by 0 bases and J by 4 bases, with 6 bases between. Germline CDR1 and CDR2: ENHRY and SYGVKD. The CDR3 is CAISESPSTEAFF. The CDR3 DNA is TGTGCCATCAGTGAGTCTCCGAGCACTGAAGCTTTCTTT.

V usage is TRBV5-5 and J usage is TRBJ2-3, with 8 bases fitting TRBD1. CDR1 and CDR2 from the germline V gene are SGHKS and YYEKEE (reference sequence). The CDR3 totals 15 residues. V trimming: 6 bases; J trimming: 2 bases; junction bases outside the gene matches: 8. CDR3 protein: CASIQGQGITDTQYF. CDR3 DNA sequence: TGTGCCAGCATCCAAGGACAGGGAATCACAGATACGCAGTATTTT.

This clonotype came up a few times. A single base separates this from a much larger clone, so it may be a read error. The chain recombines TRBV20-1 with TRBJ2-5, with 9 bases matching TRBD2. Germline CDR1 DFQATT, CDR2 SNEGSKA (reference sequence). The CDR3 covers 15 residues. The CDR3 DNA reads TGCAGTGCTAGAGTCGGCGGGGGGGCCCTAGAGTCCCAGTACTTC. Translated: CSARVGGGALESQYF.

Regarding this clonotype: This could be a read error, since a much larger clone is one nucleotide away. The V and J genes are TRBV12-3 or TRBV12-4 and TRBJ2-2; 13 nucleotides align to TRBD2. The CDR3 length is 16 residues. The V and J ends lost 6 bases and 7 bases, in that order; junction bases with no gene match: 8. CDR3 protein: CASSPTSGRAVGELFF. CDR3 nucleotides: TGTGCCAGCAGCCCCACTAGCGGGAGGGCCGTCGGGGAGCTGTTTTTT.

This rearrangement joins TRBV20-1 to TRBJ1-2, with unresolved D. Germline CDR1 DFQATT, CDR2 SNEGSKA (reference sequence). This CDR3 has 12 residues. V was trimmed by 0 bases and J by 4 bases, leaving 6 bases between them. The CDR3 here is CSARDPSYGYTF. The CDR3 nucleotides are TGCAGTGCTAGAGATCCATCCTATGGCTACACCTTC.

This clonotype has a count of ten or more. The V gene is TRBV5-5, the J gene TRBJ2-5; D may be TRBD1 (5 bases). The CDR3 spans 16 residues. Germline loops: CDR1 SGHKS, CDR2 YYEKEE (reference sequence). V was trimmed by 0 bases and J by 2 bases, leaving 14 bases between them. The DNA of the CDR3 is TGTGCCAGCAGCTTGGGGCGAACAGGCATACAAGAGACCCAGTACTTC. It yields the protein CASSLGRTGIQETQYF.

This clonotype came up a few times. The chain links TRBV20-1 to TRBJ2-3; D assignment may be TRBD1 or TRBD2 (5 bases each). Germline lookup yields CDR1 DFQATT and CDR2 SNEGSKA (reference sequence). This CDR3 spans 13 amino acids. CDR3: CSRGESLTDTQYF. CDR3 DNA sequence: TGCTCGAGAGGGGAGAGTCTCACAGATACGCAGTATTTT.